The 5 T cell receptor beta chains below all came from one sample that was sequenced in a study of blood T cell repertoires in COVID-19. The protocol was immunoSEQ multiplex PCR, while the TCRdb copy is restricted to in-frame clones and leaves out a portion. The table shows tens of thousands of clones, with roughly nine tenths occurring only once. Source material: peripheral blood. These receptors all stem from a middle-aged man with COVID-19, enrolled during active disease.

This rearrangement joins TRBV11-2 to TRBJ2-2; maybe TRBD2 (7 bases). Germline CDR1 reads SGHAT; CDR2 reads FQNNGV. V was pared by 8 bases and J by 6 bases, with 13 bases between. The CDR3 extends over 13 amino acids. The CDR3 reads CASVEGGAGELFF. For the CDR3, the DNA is TGTGCCAGCGTGGAAGGGGGGGCCGGGGAGCTGTTTTTT.

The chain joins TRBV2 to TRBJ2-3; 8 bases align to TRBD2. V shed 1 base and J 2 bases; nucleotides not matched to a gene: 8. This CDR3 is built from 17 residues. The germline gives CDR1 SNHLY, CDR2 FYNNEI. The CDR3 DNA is TGTGCCAGCAGTGAAGGGTGGACTAGCCAGGTCACAGATACGCAGTATTTT. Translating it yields CASSEGWTSQVTDTQYF.

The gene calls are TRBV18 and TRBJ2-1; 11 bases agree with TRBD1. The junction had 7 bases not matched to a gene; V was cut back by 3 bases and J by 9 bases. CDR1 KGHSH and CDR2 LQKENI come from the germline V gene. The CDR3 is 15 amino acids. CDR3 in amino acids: CASSPGTGGQFEQFF. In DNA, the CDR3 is TGTGCCAGCTCACCGGGGACAGGGGGTCAGTTTGAGCAGTTCTTC.

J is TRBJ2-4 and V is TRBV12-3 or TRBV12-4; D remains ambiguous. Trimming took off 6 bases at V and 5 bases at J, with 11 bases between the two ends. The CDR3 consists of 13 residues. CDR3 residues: CASSQNPQNIQYF. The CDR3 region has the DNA TGTGCCAGCAGCCAGAACCCACAAAACATTCAGTACTTC.

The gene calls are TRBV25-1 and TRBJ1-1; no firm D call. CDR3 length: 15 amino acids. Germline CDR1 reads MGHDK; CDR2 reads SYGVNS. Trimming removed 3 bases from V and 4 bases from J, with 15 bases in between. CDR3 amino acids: CASSEPGLLSTEAFF. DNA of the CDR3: TGTGCCAGCAGTGAGCCCGGTCTGTTATCCACTGAAGCTTTCTTT.